A single sample gave rise to the 6 T cell receptor beta chains below, sequenced in a study of T cell responses to AZD1222 COVID-19 vaccine. Repertoires were generated with immunoSEQ multiplex PCR, while TCRdb's copy carries only in-frame clones and drops some. The repertoire consists of some 170,000 clones, with approximately 90% occurring once and the leading ten covering approximately 2.5%. Sequenced material: peripheral blood, taken on day 0 of AZD1222 vaccination. These receptors came from an adult in good health.

The chain is built from TRBV5-4 and TRBJ1-1, with D hard to call. Trimming took off 6 bases at V and 2 bases at J, with 5 bases between the two ends. The CDR3 has 11 amino acids. Germline CDR1 and CDR2: SGHNT and YYREEE (reference sequence). The CDR3 nucleotides read TGTGCCAGCATTCTCAACACTGAAGCTTTCTTT. Its protein is CASILNTEAFF.

The chain carries TRBV7-2 and TRBJ1-3; D is perhaps TRBD1 (5 bases). Germline CDR1 is SGHTA and CDR2 is FQGNSA. The CDR3 spans 15 residues. The ends were cut back, 5 bases at V and 0 bases at J, with 11 bases in the middle. CDR3 amino acids: CASSARQSSGNTIYF. Here the CDR3 DNA reads TGTGCCAGCAGCGCCCGACAGAGCTCTGGAAACACCATATATTTT.

CDR3 loop: CASSLRQGGGYTF. CDR3 sequence (DNA): TGTGCCAGCAGCTTGAGACAGGGAGGTGGCTACACCTTC. The chain recombines TRBV7-8 with TRBJ1-2; 7 bases fit TRBD1. Germline assignment: CDR1 SGHVS and CDR2 FQNEAQ. The junction had 5 bases not matched to a gene; V was cut back by 3 bases and J by 7 bases. This CDR3 has 13 amino acids. The full variable domain, completed using reference TRBV7-8 and TRBJ1-2, is GAGVSQSPRYKVAKRGQDVALRCDPISGHVSLFWYQQALGQGPEFLTYFQNEAQLDKSGLPSDRFFAERPEGSVSTLKIQRTQQEDSAVYLCASSLRQGGGYTFGSGTRLTVV.

This clone was counted a single time. The rearrangement joins TRBV9 to TRBJ1-1; D is ambiguous. Germline loops: CDR1 SGDLS, CDR2 YYNGEE. Trimming took 4 bases from V and 5 from J, leaving 12 bases between them. The CDR3 is 13 amino acids. The CDR3 loop is CASSTYSQTEAFF. DNA of the CDR3: TGTGCCAGCAGCACATACAGCCAGACTGAAGCTTTCTTT. The full variable domain, with the rest looked up from reference TRBV9 and TRBJ1-1, is DSGVTQTPKHLITATGQRVTLRCSPRSGDLSVYWYQQSLDQGLQFLIQYYNGEERAKGNILERFSAQQFPDLHSELNLSSLELGDSALYFCASSTYSQTEAFFGQGTRLTVV.

This chain links TRBV5-1 with TRBJ1-5; 7 nucleotides agree with TRBD1. From germline, CDR1 is SGHRS and CDR2 YFSETQ. V trimming: 0 bases; J trimming: 7 bases; junction bases outside the gene matches: 7. The CDR3 has 15 amino acids. The CDR3 loop reads CASSLAGQGGQPQHF. Written as DNA, the CDR3 is TGCGCCAGCAGCTTGGCGGGGCAGGGGGGCCAGCCCCAGCATTTT.

This rearrangement joins TRBV24-1 to TRBJ2-1, with 14 positions matching TRBD2. CDR3 length: 17 amino acids. With 3 bases clipped from V and 6 bases from J, the junction kept 6 bases outside the gene matches. CDR1 and CDR2 (germline): KGHDR, SFDVKD. The CDR3 is CATSDPGTSGRFNEQFF. In DNA, the CDR3 is TGTGCCACCAGTGATCCAGGGACTAGCGGGAGATTCAATGAGCAGTTCTTC.